This TCR beta chain comes out of a study of Ad26.COV2.S vaccination and SARS-CoV-2 variants. Study as a whole: Of the COV1001 trial arms, the Ad26.COV2.S arm included the donor. By the intramuscular route, Ad26.COV2.S was given once, or twice 56 days apart.

This clone was counted only a few times. Its specificity is unknown. The data were produced by immunoSEQ multiplex PCR, yet TCRdb's version contains in-frame clones alone and is incomplete. The sample has about 280,000 clones; more than 75% are singletons. Study-level points and caveats: Spike-specific CD8+ and CD4+ T cell responses reportedly showed substantial breadth after vaccination. People who got the vaccine or the placebo had similar non-spike TCR breadth.

The germline CDR1 and CDR2 sequences are SGHVS and FNYEAQ. This CDR3 is 13 amino acids long. V was shortened by 1 base and J by 2 bases, with 6 bases between the two germline ends. Treatment: over 15 received Ad26.COV2.S at low or high dose, single or two shots; several received placebo; per-sample allocation not given. On day 63 after the first injection, vaccine and placebo recipients gave samples. The rearrangement joins TRBV7-6 to TRBJ2-7; D uncertain. The sequences come from peripheral blood, collected in a trial of Ad26.COV2.S vaccine versus placebo. The source of this sequence is a person aged 18-60 years who received the Ad26.COV2.S COVID-19 vaccine or a placebo. CDR3: CASSLGSTYEQYF. In nucleotides, the CDR3 is TGTGCCAGCAGCTTAGGCAGTACCTACGAGCAGTACTTC.